Listed below are T cell receptor beta chains from one sample, sequenced in a study of blood T cell repertoires in COVID-19. Some clones are missing from TCRdb's copy, which holds only in-frame ones; the method was immunoSEQ multiplex PCR. The profile shows roughly 280,000 clones, 85% to 90% of them singletons. Sample: PBMCs or T cells enriched from blood (not recorded which). These receptors were taken from a woman younger than 35 who had recovered from COVID-19. Each CDR3 is given with its conserved first and last residue. Each record gives: V gene, J gene, clone size, D gene, CDR3 DNA, CDR3 protein. A D gene is named only where the DNA matches it firmly. Expanded clones are given a class, and other clones once, few, many or no size at all.

V: TRBV3-1/TRBV3-2; J: TRBJ2-1; size: NA; D: NA; DNA: TGTGCTTCTAGACCGGTCGGGGGCAATGAGCAGTTCTTC; CDR3: CASRPVGGNEQFF
V: TRBV15; J: TRBJ1-1; size: NA; D: NA; DNA: TGTGCCACCAGCAGAGATCAGGGCGCAGAGGCTTTCTTT; CDR3: CATSRDQGAEAFF
V: TRBV7-9; J: TRBJ1-5; size: few; D: NA; DNA: TGTGCCAGCAGCCCCACCGGGGGTGTCGGCCAGCCCCAGCATTTT; CDR3: CASSPTGGVGQPQHF
V: TRBV4-2; J: TRBJ1-4; size: NA; D: NA; DNA: TGTGCCAGCAGCCAAGATTTACAGGACCATGGAAAACTGTTTTTT; CDR3: CASSQDLQDHGKLFF
V: TRBV18; J: TRBJ2-5; size: NA; D: NA; DNA: TGTGCCAGCTCACCGCGGACAATGCAAGAGACCCAGTACTTC; CDR3: CASSPRTMQETQYF
V: TRBV28; J: TRBJ2-7; size: once; D: TRBD1; DNA: TGTGCCAGCAGTTTAGGGGCAGGGGGATCCCCCTACGAGCAGTACTTC; CDR3: CASSLGAGGSPYEQYF
V: TRBV6-5; J: TRBJ2-7; size: once; D: TRBD1; DNA: TGTGCCAGCAGTCCGACAGGGTACGAGCAGTACTTC; CDR3: CASSPTGYEQYF
V: TRBV25-1; J: TRBJ1-3; size: NA; D: NA; DNA: TGTGCCAGCAGTGAAACCCAGGACTACTCTGGAAACACCATATATTTT; CDR3: CASSETQDYSGNTIYF
V: TRBV10-3; J: TRBJ2-2; size: NA; D: NA; DNA: TGTGCCATCAGTGAATTTACAGGGACCGGGGAGCTGTTTTTT; CDR3: CAISEFTGTGELFF
V: TRBV5-1; J: TRBJ2-7; size: NA; D: TRBD2; DNA: TGCGCCAGCAGCTTAAGGACTAGCGGGTCTTACGAGCAGTACTTC; CDR3: CASSLRTSGSYEQYF
V: TRBV7-3; J: TRBJ2-1; size: NA; D: NA; DNA: TGTGCCAGCAGCTTGAAAGGGGGCTCCTACAATGAGCAGTTCTTC; CDR3: CASSLKGGSYNEQFF
V: TRBV5-3; J: TRBJ1-6; size: once; D: TRBD1; DNA: TGTGCCAGAAGCAGCCGGGACAGGGAACTTGGTTCACCCCTCCACTTT; CDR3: CARSSRDRELGSPLHF
V: TRBV12-3/TRBV12-4; J: TRBJ1-5; size: NA; D: NA; DNA: TGTGCCAGCAGTTCATACAGAAATCAGCCCCAGCATTTT; CDR3: CASSSYRNQPQHF
V: TRBV2; J: TRBJ1-3; size: once; D: NA; DNA: TGTGCCAGCAGTGACGGGTCCATCTCTGGAAACACCATATATTTT; CDR3: CASSDGSISGNTIYF
V: TRBV6-5; J: TRBJ1-2; size: NA; D: NA; DNA: TGTGCCAGCAGTTACTCGAGGCCTAGCGATGGCTACACCTTC; CDR3: CASSYSRPSDGYTF
V: TRBV2; J: TRBJ1-5; size: NA; D: NA; DNA: TGTGCCAGCAGTTTCGACGGCACAGGTCAGCCCCAGCATTTT; CDR3: CASSFDGTGQPQHF
V: TRBV5-4; J: TRBJ2-5; size: NA; D: TRBD2; DNA: TGTGCCAGCTCCGGGACTAGCGGCGTCTCGGTGAAGACCCAGTACTTC; CDR3: CASSGTSGVSVKTQYF
V: TRBV7-8; J: TRBJ1-5; size: NA; D: NA; DNA: TGTGCCAGCAGCTTAGAGCTAGGTAATCAGCCCCAGCATTTT; CDR3: CASSLELGNQPQHF
V: TRBV5-1; J: TRBJ1-4; size: NA; D: TRBD1; DNA: TGCGCCAGCAGCCCCGGGACAGATAATGAAAAACTGTTTTTT; CDR3: CASSPGTDNEKLFF
V: TRBV2; J: TRBJ2-7; size: NA; D: NA; DNA: TGTGCCAGCAGGGGGGGACAGTCGTACGAGCAGTACTTC; CDR3: CASRGGQSYEQYF
V: TRBV9; J: TRBJ1-1; size: NA; D: NA; DNA: TGTGCCAGCAGCGTAGGGGTTTCCCAGGGCACTGAAGCTTTCTTT; CDR3: CASSVGVSQGTEAFF
V: TRBV7-9; J: TRBJ1-5; size: once; D: NA; DNA: TGTGCCAGCAGCTTCGGGAGTTATCAGCCCCAGCATTTT; CDR3: CASSFGSYQPQHF
V: TRBV11-2; J: TRBJ2-7; size: NA; D: NA; DNA: TGTGCCAGCAGCTTAAGGGCAGGGGCATTCTCCGAGCAGTACTTC; CDR3: CASSLRAGAFSEQYF
V: TRBV29-1; J: TRBJ1-4; size: NA; D: NA; DNA: TGCAGCGTCGCGGGAGAGTCGGAAAAACTGTTTTTT; CDR3: CSVAGESEKLFF
V: TRBV18; J: TRBJ2-7; size: NA; D: TRBD1; DNA: TGTGCCAGCTCACCACGGGCTGGGACAGGGTACCTTGGGGAGCAGTACTTC; CDR3: CASSPRAGTGYLGEQYF
V: TRBV12-5; J: TRBJ1-5; size: NA; D: NA; DNA: TGTGCTAGTGGTTTGGGCGCAGGGGTTAATCAGCCCCAGCATTTT; CDR3: CASGLGAGVNQPQHF
V: TRBV4-1; J: TRBJ1-1; size: once; D: TRBD1; DNA: TGCGCCAGCAGCCCACAGGGGATGGGAACTGAAGCTTTCTTT; CDR3: CASSPQGMGTEAFF
V: TRBV13; J: TRBJ2-3; size: NA; D: TRBD2; DNA: TGTGCCAGCAGCTTATACTCGCTAGCGGGGGGATGGACAGATACGCAGTATTTT; CDR3: CASSLYSLAGGWTDTQYF
V: TRBV6-5; J: TRBJ1-2; size: few; D: TRBD1; DNA: TGTGCCAGCAACCGGGACAGCGTTGGATATGGCTACACCTTC; CDR3: CASNRDSVGYGYTF
V: TRBV6-5; J: TRBJ2-2; size: once; D: TRBD1; DNA: TGTGCCAGCAGTAGACAGGGGGTGGGTTCCGGGGAGCTGTTTTTT; CDR3: CASSRQGVGSGELFF